This T cell receptor beta chain was identified in a study of blood T cell repertoires in COVID-19 (dated by TCRdb to 2020 to 2022). A note on the overall study: Collaborator samples came from the United States, Italy and Spain and covered acute and convalescent phases of COVID-19. The material from the prospective study consisted of cDNA or gDNA derived from T cells, B-cell-depleted T cells, or PBMCs. Deeply sampled blood TCRbeta repertoires from subjects exposed to, actively infected with, or recovered from COVID-19 were included in the dataset. The repertoires were released in a freely available public database meant as a resource for research on the immune response to SARS-CoV-2. The samples were drawn from two sources: the first 160 participants of the ongoing ImmuneRACE study, and fewer than 1,500 subjects contributed by 6 global collaborators. A de-identified subject ID, COVID-19 status, age in years and sex were almost always included in the sample metadata. Where available, HLA class I and class II types were obtained from metadata supplied by the sample provider rather than from assay-based typing. The research as a whole found: The quantity of clinical and demographic metadata differed by source and by participant and was supplied without curation.

In the case of this clone: Its antigen is unknown. No clone much larger than this one lies a single base away; base qualities are absent.

As encoded in the germline V gene, CDR1 is MDHEN while CDR2 is SYDVKM. The cysteine opens and the phenylalanine closes a CDR3 of 16 amino acids. Only CDR3 DNA remains: 48 bases, in frame from the first base. V lost 4 bases and J lost 5 bases, and the count of bases not matched to a germline gene is 12. One collaborating source in Seattle enrolled patients during active infection and followed them longitudinally through the course of disease. Collaborating institutions collected whole blood in K2EDTA tubes following their own protocols. For TCRbeta analysis, collaborators shipped samples in one of three forms: frozen whole blood, isolated PBMCs, or DNA extracted from either of those sample types. TCRbeta CDR3 regions were amplified from genomic DNA by means of the immunoSEQ Assay, a bias-controlled multiplex PCR. The study's own analysis went as follows. Within the assay, amplification of reference gene primers was used to estimate how many nucleated cells each sample contained. To quantify the absolute abundance of each unique TCRbeta CDR3 rearrangement, sequence reads were collapsed and filtered. Productive Simpson clonality was computed per sample as the square root of Simpson's diversity index over productive rearrangements. The immuneACCESS repertoire file appears here via TCRdb, limited to in-frame rearrangements. These files lack a portion of the clones; in checked studies, under half of the deficit traces to unresolved V genes, and the cause of the others is not known. The V and J calls and clone size are taken from that table; D and trimming were inferred from the DNA. The sample records around 55,000 clones, about nine tenths of which are singletons. Under 4% of the sample is held by the ten biggest clonotypes.

This TCR came from a man aged 40-50 years with COVID-19, enrolled during active disease. This chain joins TRBV28 to TRBJ2-7, with TRBD2 identical over 9 junction bases. The specimen was peripheral blood. The DNA sequence reads TGTGCCAGCAGTTGGGGGACTAGCCGACTACCCAACGAGCAGTACTTC. It codes for CASSWGTSRLPNEQYF. The reference TRBV28 and TRBJ2-7 proteins fill in what lies around the CDR3, so the full variable domain reads DVKVTQSSRYLVKRTGEKVFLECVQDMDHENMFWYRQDPGLGLRLIYFSYDVKMKEKGDIPEGYSVSREKKERFSLILESASTNQTSMYLCASSWGTSRLPNEQYFGPGTRLTVT.